This TCR beta chain is drawn from a study of blood T cell repertoires in COVID-19. Study context: Samples taken during acute and convalescent COVID-19 were collected in the United States, Italy and Spain. Sample material is recorded as cDNA or gDNA derived from T cells, B-cell-depleted T cells, or PBMCs.

In the original workflow: Amplification of reference gene primers was used by the study to estimate nucleated cell counts. This table comes from immunoSEQ multiplex PCR, and its TCRdb copy is limited to in-frame clones, with some not included. The V and J calls and the clone size are those of that table, but D and trimming were determined from the DNA. Counted here are some 130,000 clones, about 78% occurring once; the ten biggest clones make up approximately 9.9%. Germline CDR1 is SGHTS and CDR2 is YDEGEE. Trimming pared 10 bases from V and 3 bases from J, leaving 20 bases between. The CDR3 spans 14 residues.

The J gene is TRBJ2-7, the V gene TRBV5-8; unclear D gene. The material sequenced was peripheral blood. This TCR came from a man in his fifties or sixties who had recovered from COVID-19. CDR3 region: CASVEMGLRYEQYF. The CDR3 DNA sequence: TGTGCCTCCGTTGAGATGGGCCTCCGCTACGAGCAGTACTTC.